What follows describes a single T cell receptor (beta chain). As originally analysed: Nucleated cell counts were estimated from reference gene primer amplification. Clones were sequenced by immunoSEQ multiplex PCR, and TCRdb holds only the in-frame ones, with some missing. The V and J calls and the clone size are those of that table, but D and trimming were determined from the DNA. This sample has about 30,000 clones, with roughly 87% found just once. This record comes from a study of blood T cell repertoires in COVID-19. Study summary: The United States, Italy and Spain supplied acute and convalescent COVID-19 samples. T cells, B-cell-depleted T cells, or PBMCs supplied cDNA or gDNA.

Trimming took 0 bases from V and 0 from J, leaving 9 bases between them. Germline V gene lookup returns CDR1 SGHNT and CDR2 YYREEE (reference sequence). The CDR3 length is 15 residues. The TCR was taken from a man aged 80 or over with acute or convalescent COVID-19. The chain links TRBV5-4 to TRBJ2-5, with D possibly TRBD2 on 6 matching bases. The specimen sequenced was peripheral blood. The CDR3 DNA reads TGTGCCAGCAGCTTGGCTAGCGCCTACCAAGAGACCCAGTACTTC. It encodes CASSLASAYQETQYF.